The rows below give T cell receptor beta chains drawn from one sample of a study of blood T cell repertoires in COVID-19. Clones were read by immunoSEQ multiplex PCR, and TCRdb kept only the in-frame ones, dropping some. The sample consists of some 150,000 clones, about 80% of them appearing once. Sequencing was carried out using peripheral blood. Every receptor here comes from a woman aged 55-69 years with acute or convalescent COVID-19. Each CDR3 is given with its conserved first and last residue. The order of the fields is D gene, V gene, clone size, J gene, CDR3 DNA, CDR3 protein. A D gene is named only where the DNA matches it firmly. The size of a clone is reported for some rows only, either as once, few or many, or as a class for expanded clones.

d_call: TRBD1
v_call: TRBV9
clone_size: .
j_call: TRBJ1-2
cdr3_nt: TGTGCCAGCAGCGTGGGGACAGACTATGGCTACACCTTC
cdr3_aa: CASSVGTDYGYTF

d_call: .
v_call: TRBV5-8
clone_size: .
j_call: TRBJ1-2
cdr3_nt: TGTGCCAGCAGCTTGGAGAAACTCTATGGCTACACCTTC
cdr3_aa: CASSLEKLYGYTF

d_call: .
v_call: TRBV28
clone_size: .
j_call: TRBJ1-4
cdr3_nt: TGTGCCAGCAGTTTACTAAACTACGAAAAACTGTTTTTT
cdr3_aa: CASSLLNYEKLFF

d_call: .
v_call: TRBV4-1
clone_size: .
j_call: TRBJ1-6
cdr3_nt: TGCGCCAGCAGCCGCGGTACTACAGGGCCCGGGACTTCACCCCTCCACTTT
cdr3_aa: CASSRGTTGPGTSPLHF

d_call: TRBD1
v_call: TRBV3-1/TRBV3-2
clone_size: .
j_call: TRBJ2-1
cdr3_nt: TGTGCCAGCAGCCGGGACAGGGGATCGTACAATGAGCAGTTCTTC
cdr3_aa: CASSRDRGSYNEQFF

d_call: TRBD1
v_call: TRBV2
clone_size: once
j_call: TRBJ1-2
cdr3_nt: TGTGCCAGCAGTGAGGACAGGGTCTATGGCTACACCTTC
cdr3_aa: CASSEDRVYGYTF

d_call: TRBD1
v_call: TRBV7-9
clone_size: .
j_call: TRBJ2-7
cdr3_nt: TGTGCCAGCACCCCTACCGGGACAGGGGGGTACGAGCAGTACTTC
cdr3_aa: CASTPTGTGGYEQYF

d_call: .
v_call: TRBV13
clone_size: .
j_call: TRBJ1-1
cdr3_nt: TGTGCCAGCAGCTTAAGTACAGGGCCCCAAAGGGGCACTGAAGCTTTCTTT
cdr3_aa: CASSLSTGPQRGTEAFF

d_call: .
v_call: TRBV5-6
clone_size: .
j_call: TRBJ1-6
cdr3_nt: TGTGCCAGCAGCCCTCGACTGGGGGGGGCGAACTCACCCCTCCACTTT
cdr3_aa: CASSPRLGGANSPLHF

d_call: TRBD2
v_call: TRBV28
clone_size: .
j_call: TRBJ2-1
cdr3_nt: TGTGCCAGCAGTCCACCTAGCGGGTACAATGAGCAGTTCTTC
cdr3_aa: CASSPPSGYNEQFF

d_call: .
v_call: TRBV23-1
clone_size: few
j_call: TRBJ1-2
cdr3_nt: TGCGCCAGCAGTACAGGATACGAGTGTCCCGGAGTCGATGGCTACACCTTC
cdr3_aa: CASSTGYECPGVDGYTF

d_call: .
v_call: TRBV6-4
clone_size: .
j_call: TRBJ2-7
cdr3_nt: TGTGCCAGCAGTGACCCACGGGGTAGGTTGCTCGAGCAGTACTTC
cdr3_aa: CASSDPRGRLLEQYF

d_call: .
v_call: TRBV21-1
clone_size: .
j_call: TRBJ2-1
cdr3_nt: TGTGCCAGCCCGGGAAGGGACGCTAGCGGGAGACAACCTGAGCAGTTCTTC
cdr3_aa: CASPGRDASGRQPEQFF

d_call: TRBD1
v_call: TRBV19
clone_size: .
j_call: TRBJ1-3
cdr3_nt: TGTGCCAGTAGTACGACAGGGGGCCAAAGCTCTGGAAACACCATATATTTT
cdr3_aa: CASSTTGGQSSGNTIYF

d_call: .
v_call: TRBV7-8
clone_size: .
j_call: TRBJ2-7
cdr3_nt: TGTGCCAGCAGCTTAACGGGGGTCGAGCAGTACTTC
cdr3_aa: CASSLTGVEQYF

d_call: .
v_call: TRBV6-5
clone_size: .
j_call: TRBJ2-7
cdr3_nt: TGTGCCAGCAGTACAGAGAACTACGAGCAGTACTTC
cdr3_aa: CASSTENYEQYF

d_call: TRBD1
v_call: TRBV7-9
clone_size: few
j_call: TRBJ2-7
cdr3_nt: TGTGCCAGCAGCTTAGGAGCGTCAGGGGGTCAAGTCGAGCAGTACTTC
cdr3_aa: CASSLGASGGQVEQYF

d_call: .
v_call: TRBV30
clone_size: .
j_call: TRBJ1-6
cdr3_nt: TGTGCCTGGAGGGAAGGGGGCTCCTATAATTCACCCCTCCACTTT
cdr3_aa: CAWREGGSYNSPLHF

d_call: .
v_call: TRBV11-3
clone_size: .
j_call: TRBJ1-2
cdr3_nt: TGTGCCAGCAGCACCGACCGGGGTCTCTATGGCTACACCTTC
cdr3_aa: CASSTDRGLYGYTF

d_call: .
v_call: TRBV30
clone_size: .
j_call: TRBJ1-2
cdr3_nt: TGTGCCTCGAACCCAGGGAACTATGGCTACACCTTC
cdr3_aa: CASNPGNYGYTF

d_call: TRBD1
v_call: TRBV28
clone_size: .
j_call: TRBJ2-5
cdr3_nt: TGTGCCAGCACCAAACAGGGGTGGGGGGAGACCCAGTACTTC
cdr3_aa: CASTKQGWGETQYF

d_call: .
v_call: TRBV5-1
clone_size: .
j_call: TRBJ2-5
cdr3_nt: TGCGCCAGCAGCCTGAGGGCCCAGGGGGAGACCCAGTACTTC
cdr3_aa: CASSLRAQGETQYF

d_call: .
v_call: TRBV28
clone_size: .
j_call: TRBJ1-6
cdr3_nt: TGTGCCAGCAGTCCCCTCGGGGTCGGGAATTCACCCCTCCACTTT
cdr3_aa: CASSPLGVGNSPLHF

d_call: .
v_call: TRBV18
clone_size: few
j_call: TRBJ2-7
cdr3_nt: TGTGCCAGCTCACCAGTAGGAGCCCCGTCCTCCGAGCAGTACTTC
cdr3_aa: CASSPVGAPSSEQYF

d_call: .
v_call: TRBV25-1
clone_size: .
j_call: TRBJ1-1
cdr3_nt: TGTGCCAGCAGTGAATGGGAGCTACCGACTGAAGCTTTCTTT
cdr3_aa: CASSEWELPTEAFF

d_call: .
v_call: TRBV3-1/TRBV3-2
clone_size: .
j_call: TRBJ1-1
cdr3_nt: TGTGCCAGCAGCCAAGGGTTGTCGGGAGCCAACACTGAAGCTTTCTTT
cdr3_aa: CASSQGLSGANTEAFF

d_call: TRBD2
v_call: TRBV5-4
clone_size: .
j_call: TRBJ2-5
cdr3_nt: TGTGCCAGCAGCGGGGGGGAGGGCCGAGAGACCCAGTACTTC
cdr3_aa: CASSGGEGRETQYF

d_call: TRBD2
v_call: TRBV7-3
clone_size: .
j_call: TRBJ2-2
cdr3_nt: TGTGCCAGCAGCTACCTAGCGGGAGTGGTCGGGGAGCTGTTTTTT
cdr3_aa: CASSYLAGVVGELFF

d_call: .
v_call: TRBV9
clone_size: .
j_call: TRBJ2-5
cdr3_nt: TGTGCCAGCAGCGTAGGAAGAACTTTCATCCAAGAGACCCAGTACTTC
cdr3_aa: CASSVGRTFIQETQYF

d_call: TRBD1
v_call: TRBV6-5
clone_size: .
j_call: TRBJ1-2
cdr3_nt: TGTGCCAGCACCCCCTTCATCGGGACAGTCTATGGCTACACCTTC
cdr3_aa: CASTPFIGTVYGYTF

d_call: .
v_call: TRBV6-5
clone_size: once
j_call: TRBJ1-4
cdr3_nt: TGTGCCAGCAGTTACTCCGGCTCAGGGATTGGGGAAAAACTGTTTTTT
cdr3_aa: CASSYSGSGIGEKLFF

d_call: TRBD2
v_call: TRBV5-1
clone_size: .
j_call: TRBJ2-1
cdr3_nt: TGCGCCAGCAGCGAGAGCGGGAGGAGCGAAGCTGAGCAGTTCTTC
cdr3_aa: CASSESGRSEAEQFF

d_call: TRBD1
v_call: TRBV2
clone_size: .
j_call: TRBJ1-5
cdr3_nt: TGTGCCAGCTTCCCGGACAGGGGGTCCCAGCCCCAGCATTTT
cdr3_aa: CASFPDRGSQPQHF

d_call: TRBD2
v_call: TRBV5-1
clone_size: .
j_call: TRBJ2-1
cdr3_nt: TGCGCCAGCAGCTTGGGTGGGACTAGCAACAATGAGCAGTTCTTC
cdr3_aa: CASSLGGTSNNEQFF

d_call: .
v_call: TRBV30
clone_size: few
j_call: TRBJ1-6
cdr3_nt: TGTGCCTGGAGTGTGCGGCGGGGTAGTTCACCCCTCCACTTT
cdr3_aa: CAWSVRRGSSPLHF

d_call: TRBD2
v_call: TRBV6-6
clone_size: .
j_call: TRBJ2-7
cdr3_nt: TGTGCCAGCAGGGAGGGTACGGGGGGTGTGTCCTACGAGCAGTACTTC
cdr3_aa: CASREGTGGVSYEQYF

d_call: .
v_call: TRBV6-5
clone_size: .
j_call: TRBJ1-5
cdr3_nt: TGTGCCAGCCTCGGGACACCTAATCAGCCCCAGCATTTT
cdr3_aa: CASLGTPNQPQHF

d_call: .
v_call: TRBV9
clone_size: once
j_call: TRBJ2-7
cdr3_nt: TGTGCCAGCAACCCCCCCCACAGGTGGGACGAGCAGTACTTC
cdr3_aa: CASNPPHRWDEQYF

d_call: .
v_call: TRBV5-1
clone_size: .
j_call: TRBJ1-1
cdr3_nt: TGCGCCAGCAGCTTGGGGCGGGGGACTGAAGCTTTCTTT
cdr3_aa: CASSLGRGTEAFF

d_call: .
v_call: TRBV11-3
clone_size: .
j_call: TRBJ2-3
cdr3_nt: TGTGCCAGCAGCTTTCGGGAGGCGTATGGACAGACTAGAGATACGCAGTATTTT
cdr3_aa: CASSFREAYGQTRDTQYF

d_call: TRBD1
v_call: TRBV3-1/TRBV3-2
clone_size: .
j_call: TRBJ1-5
cdr3_nt: TGTGCCAGCAGCAGGGGGCCAAATCAGCCCCAGCATTTT
cdr3_aa: CASSRGPNQPQHF

d_call: .
v_call: TRBV7-9
clone_size: .
j_call: TRBJ1-1
cdr3_nt: TGTGCCAGCAGGGGTTGGGAGGGAATGAACACTGAAGCTTTCTTT
cdr3_aa: CASRGWEGMNTEAFF

d_call: .
v_call: TRBV23-1
clone_size: .
j_call: TRBJ2-1
cdr3_nt: TGCGCCAGCAGTCAAAACGGGTACAATGAGCAGTTCTTC
cdr3_aa: CASSQNGYNEQFF

d_call: TRBD1
v_call: TRBV24-1
clone_size: .
j_call: TRBJ2-7
cdr3_nt: TGTGCCACCGGAGGGACAGGGGGCGAGCAGTACTTC
cdr3_aa: CATGGTGGEQYF